This is a list of T cell receptor beta chains from one sample in a study of shared clonotypes between healthy human individuals. Profiled with immunoSEQ multiplex PCR; TCRdb holds only in-frame clones, not every one. The sample has about 490,000 clones, 76% seen once. Sequencing was carried out using PBMCs. Source of these receptors: a middle-aged woman in good health. Some clones in this sample may be carry-over from other donors' samples. The CDR3 runs from the conserved cysteine through the conserved F or W. The D gene is left open where the match is weak. Only part of the rows carry a size: once, few, many, or a class if the clone is expanded.

J	size	V	D	CDR3	DNA
TRBJ1-1	NA	TRBV29-1	NA	CSALGARRVRGNTEAFF	TGCAGCGCCCTAGGGGCCCGCCGGGTGAGAGGGAACACTGAAGCTTTCTTT
TRBJ2-1	NA	TRBV28	TRBD2	CASSLAGGQYNEQFF	TGTGCCAGCAGCCTAGCGGGAGGGCAGTACAATGAGCAGTTCTTC
TRBJ2-5	once	TRBV28	TRBD1	CASSAPRQGTKETQYF	TGTGCCAGCAGCGCCCCCAGACAGGGGACCAAAGAGACCCAGTACTTC
TRBJ1-5	NA	TRBV5-1	TRBD1	CASSFTGGHQPQHF	TGCGCCAGCAGCTTTACAGGGGGTCACCAGCCCCAGCATTTT
TRBJ2-3	NA	TRBV5-1	NA	CASSLLGYTDTQYF	TGCGCCAGCAGCTTGCTGGGATACACAGATACGCAGTATTTT
TRBJ2-5	NA	TRBV10-2	NA	CASTQQGETQYF	TGCGCCAGCACTCAGCAGGGAGAAACCCAGTACTTC
TRBJ2-3	once	TRBV11-3	NA	CASSRDSTDTQYF	TGTGCCAGCAGCCGGGATAGCACAGATACGCAGTATTTT
TRBJ2-7	NA	TRBV7-6	TRBD2	CASSLEAGTSGRVSFEQYF	TGTGCCAGCAGCTTAGAGGCGGGGACTAGCGGGAGGGTTTCGTTCGAGCAGTACTTC
TRBJ2-1	few	TRBV27	TRBD2	CASSLLAGGGRRGLAREDEQFF	TGTGCCAGCAGTTTATTGGCCGGTGGGGGGCGAAGAGGACTAGCGAGGGAGGATGAGCAGTTCTTC
TRBJ2-1	NA	TRBV29-1	NA	CSGKGYNEQFF	TGCAGCGGGAAGGGCTACAATGAGCAGTTCTTC
TRBJ2-7	NA	TRBV10-1	NA	CASSDRGYPAYEQYF	TGCGCCAGCAGTGATCGGGGCTATCCCGCCTACGAGCAGTACTTC
TRBJ2-7	few	TRBV28	NA	CASETRGGTYEQYF	TGTGCCAGCGAGACCCGGGGCGGCACCTACGAGCAGTACTTC
TRBJ1-2	NA	TRBV7-2	NA	CASSLSGGSYGYTF	TGTGCCAGCAGCTTGTCAGGAGGGAGTTATGGCTACACCTTC
TRBJ2-3	NA	TRBV7-2	NA	CASSLVAGGTDTQYF	TGTGCCAGCAGCTTAGTCGCAGGGGGCACAGATACGCAGTATTTT